This is a list of T cell receptor beta chains from one sample in a study of blood T cell repertoires in COVID-19. Measured with immunoSEQ multiplex PCR; TCRdb has only the in-frame clones, and not every one. Among about 210,000 clones listed, 80% to 90% were seen once. The sequenced sample was PBMCs or T cells enriched from blood (not recorded which). Receptors originate from a young man with acute COVID-19. Both conserved end residues are part of each CDR3. Fields, in order: J gene, V gene, clone size, D gene, CDR3 DNA, CDR3 protein. A D gene is named only where the DNA matches it firmly. Rows give clone size only sometimes, using once, few, many, or a class for an expanded clone.

TRBJ2-3 | TRBV4-2 | . | TRBD1 | TGTGCCAGCAGCCAAGCGGGACAGGGAGACGATACGCAGTATTTT | CASSQAGQGDDTQYF
TRBJ2-6 | TRBV14 | few | TRBD2 | TGTGCCAGCAGCCCCTGGCTAGCGGCTCCCTCTGGGGCCAACGTCCTGACTTTC | CASSPWLAAPSGANVLTF
TRBJ2-2 | TRBV30 | . | . | TGTGCCTGGAGGAGCGGGGAGCTGTTTTTT | CAWRSGELFF
TRBJ2-4 | TRBV11-3 | . | . | TGTGCCAGCAGCCCCTCCTCAGGGGACGGGAACATTCAGTACTTC | CASSPSSGDGNIQYF
TRBJ1-1 | TRBV27 | once | . | TGTGCCAGCAGTCCCATAGACAGAAACACTGAAGCTTTCTTT | CASSPIDRNTEAFF
TRBJ2-1 | TRBV9 | . | TRBD2 | TGTGCCAGCAGCGTAGGGACTAGCGGGAGGAACAATGAGCAGTTCTTC | CASSVGTSGRNNEQFF
TRBJ2-1 | TRBV29-1 | . | TRBD2 | TGCAGCGTTGATGAGCGGGAGAGGGATGAGCAGTTCTTC | CSVDERERDEQFF
TRBJ1-5 | TRBV4-1 | . | . | TGCGCCAGCAGCCAAGATCGGAATCAGCCCCAGCATTTT | CASSQDRNQPQHF
TRBJ2-6 | TRBV28 | once | . | TGTGCCAGCAGCCCTCCTGAGGAAGCTGGGGCCAACGTCCTGACTTTC | CASSPPEEAGANVLTF
TRBJ2-3 | TRBV28 | . | . | TGTGCCAGCAGTTTAAGAGACTTCACAGATACGCAGTATTTT | CASSLRDFTDTQYF